This is a list of T cell receptor beta chains from one sample in a study of cytomegalovirus exposure and HLA in healthy donors. Method: immunoSEQ multiplex PCR; TCRdb's copy keeps in-frame clones and lacks some. The table records around 200,000 clones, roughly four fifths of them present only once. Sequencing was done on a sample of PBMCs. Receptor source: a middle-aged woman in good health and CMV-seronegative. Both conserved end residues are part of each CDR3. A D gene is named only where the DNA matches it firmly. Some rows mark clone size as missing; the rest say once, few, many or name a class of expanded clone.

D gene	V gene	J gene	clone size	CDR3 protein	CDR3 DNA
.	TRBV5-4	TRBJ2-5	.	CASSFGETQYF	TGTGCCAGCAGCTTCGGAGAGACCCAGTACTTC
.	TRBV5-1	TRBJ1-1	.	CASSLRSRTSNTEAFF	TGCGCCAGCTCCCTTCGTAGTAGGACTTCGAACACTGAAGCTTTCTTT
TRBD2	TRBV7-9	TRBJ2-1	.	CASSITSGSLNEQFF	TGTGCCAGCAGCATTACTAGCGGGAGCCTCAATGAGCAGTTCTTC
TRBD1	TRBV5-5	TRBJ2-3	.	CASSIEPGQGADTQYF	TGTGCCAGCAGCATAGAGCCGGGACAGGGGGCAGATACGCAGTATTTT
.	TRBV14	TRBJ2-3	few	CASSRRVGGGGTDTQYF	TGTGCCAGCAGCCGCCGGGTGGGAGGCGGCGGCACAGATACGCAGTATTTT
.	TRBV7-9	TRBJ2-7	.	CASSPVLARPSGQYF	TGTGCCAGCAGCCCGGTTCTGGCGAGGCCATCGGGGCAGTACTTC
TRBD2	TRBV27	TRBJ2-1	few	CASRTSGHYNEQFF	TGTGCCAGCAGGACTAGCGGGCACTACAATGAGCAGTTCTTC
TRBD2	TRBV2	TRBJ2-2	.	CASSQTSGRAGELFF	TGTGCCAGCTCTCAGACTAGCGGGAGGGCCGGGGAGCTGTTTTTT
TRBD1	TRBV27	TRBJ1-2	.	CASSDGPRTGDYGYTF	TGTGCCAGCAGTGATGGCCCTCGGACAGGCGACTATGGCTACACCTTC
TRBD1	TRBV7-9	TRBJ2-7	once	CSSSLAPGQGNYEQYF	TGTTCCAGCAGCTTAGCCCCGGGACAGGGGAACTACGAGCAGTACTTC
.	TRBV5-1	TRBJ1-1	.	CASNEDINTEAFF	TGCGCCAGCAACGAGGACATCAACACTGAAGCTTTCTTT
.	TRBV6-6	TRBJ2-1	.	CASTSGVYNEQFF	TGTGCCAGCACCTCAGGGGTGTACAATGAGCAGTTCTTC
.	TRBV28	TRBJ1-2	.	CASRGRDRTSGYTF	TGTGCCAGCAGGGGACGGGACCGGACTAGTGGCTACACCTTC
TRBD2	TRBV30	TRBJ2-1	.	CAWSVAGDLLSYNEQFF	TGTGCCTGGAGTGTTGCGGGGGACCTCTTATCCTACAATGAGCAGTTCTTC
.	TRBV5-1	TRBJ2-7	.	CASSPLLNLYAEQYF	TGCGCCAGCAGCCCATTGCTGAACCTCTACGCAGAGCAGTACTTC
.	TRBV5-4	TRBJ1-1	.	CASSTLNTEAFF	TGTGCCAGCTCAACATTGAACACTGAAGCTTTCTTT
TRBD2	TRBV7-9	TRBJ2-1	.	CASSVGTINEQFF	TGTGCCAGCAGCGTTGGGACTATCAATGAGCAGTTCTTC
TRBD2	TRBV7-2	TRBJ2-3	.	CASSLTPGLAGVGSTQYF	TGTGCCAGCAGCTTGACCCCGGGACTAGCGGGAGTCGGGAGTACGCAGTATTTT
TRBD1	TRBV19	TRBJ2-7	.	CASSFTGDSYEQYF	TGTGCCAGTAGTTTCACAGGGGACTCCTACGAGCAGTACTTC
.	TRBV11-3	TRBJ2-2	.	CASSFGWTGELFF	TGTGCCAGCAGCTTTGGCTGGACCGGGGAGCTGTTTTTT
TRBD1	TRBV30	TRBJ2-7	.	CAWSLQGFYEQYF	TGTGCCTGGAGTTTACAGGGGTTCTACGAGCAGTACTTC
.	TRBV5-1	TRBJ1-2	.	CASSSGDYGYTF	TGCGCCAGCAGTTCAGGGGACTATGGCTACACCTTC
.	TRBV7-9	TRBJ2-3	.	CASSLLVADTQYF	TGTGCCAGCAGCTTGCTAGTAGCCGATACGCAGTATTTT
TRBD1	TRBV19	TRBJ2-7	.	CASSITSGTGGEQYF	TGTGCCAGTAGTATAACCTCAGGGACAGGGGGCGAGCAGTACTTC
.	TRBV5-4	TRBJ2-5	.	CASSPGQSTLGQETQYF	TGTGCCAGCAGCCCCGGACAGTCTACTCTCGGGCAAGAGACCCAGTACTTC
.	TRBV5-1	TRBJ2-2	.	CASSLRQDSTGELFF	TGCGCCAGCAGCTTGCGGCAGGATAGTACCGGGGAGCTGTTTTTT
TRBD2	TRBV7-6	TRBJ2-5	.	CASSARDTGTSGREETQYF	TGTGCCAGCAGCGCGCGGGACACCGGGACTAGCGGGAGAGAAGAGACCCAGTACTTC
.	TRBV5-1	TRBJ1-4	.	CASSPGHKNEKLFF	TGCGCCAGCAGCCCGGGACATAAGAATGAAAAACTGTTTTTT
.	TRBV7-2	TRBJ1-6	few	CASSSLGGNNSPLHF	TGTGCCAGCAGCTCTCTGGGAGGAAATAATTCACCCCTCCACTTT
.	TRBV30	TRBJ2-1	.	CAWSPGNYNEQFF	TGTGCCTGGAGTCCGGGGAACTACAATGAGCAGTTCTTC
.	TRBV27	TRBJ2-2	.	CASSSPSGGSGTGELFF	TGTGCCAGCAGTTCCCCCTCTGGGGGGAGCGGCACCGGGGAGCTGTTTTTT
.	TRBV6-6	TRBJ1-6	once	CASSYSTVNSPLHF	TGTGCCAGCAGTTACTCGACAGTTAATTCACCCCTCCACTTT
.	TRBV15	TRBJ2-7	.	CATSSRGGEQYF	TGTGCCACCAGCAGCCGGGGTGGCGAGCAGTACTTC
.	TRBV9	TRBJ2-1	.	CASSVWGSGEQFF	TGTGCCAGCAGCGTATGGGGTAGCGGTGAGCAGTTCTTC
TRBD2	TRBV19	TRBJ2-1	once	CASSIGLAGATEQFF	TGTGCCAGTAGTATCGGACTAGCGGGAGCGACTGAGCAGTTCTTC
.	TRBV20-1	TRBJ2-1	.	CSAPRWVEQFF	TGCAGTGCTCCGAGGTGGGTTGAGCAGTTCTTC
.	TRBV5-8	TRBJ1-2	.	CASSLGMQGFGYTF	TGTGCCAGCAGCTTAGGTATGCAGGGCTTTGGCTACACCTTC
TRBD1	TRBV27	TRBJ1-3	.	CASSRLTGDGNTIYF	TGTGCCAGCAGTCGCTTGACAGGGGACGGAAACACCATATATTTT
.	TRBV6-4	TRBJ2-1	.	CASSPFWGGTGEQFF	TGTGCCAGCAGTCCCTTTTGGGGAGGTACTGGGGAGCAGTTCTTC
.	TRBV7-9	TRBJ2-3	.	CASSLGEVPHDTQYF	TGTGCCAGCAGCTTAGGGGAGGTGCCGCATGATACGCAGTATTTT
TRBD1	TRBV30	TRBJ2-7	.	CAWSMGQGAYEQYF	TGTGCCTGGAGTATGGGACAGGGGGCCTACGAGCAGTACTTC
TRBD2	TRBV19	TRBJ2-3	.	CASSIDASGGYRDTQYF	TGTGCCAGTAGTATAGATGCTAGCGGGGGGTATCGAGATACGCAGTATTTT
TRBD1	TRBV10-3	TRBJ1-2	.	CASRTTDRVNGYTF	TGTGCCAGCCGGACCACGGACAGGGTCAATGGCTACACCTTC
.	TRBV11-2	TRBJ2-7	.	CASSLGGGTPQYF	TGTGCCAGCAGCTTAGGAGGCGGGACGCCCCAGTACTTC
.	TRBV7-2	TRBJ1-3	.	CASSGPSSGNTIYF	TGTGCCAGCAGCGGGCCCAGCTCTGGAAACACCATATATTTT
.	TRBV5-6	TRBJ1-5	.	CASSSFNQPQHF	TGTGCCAGCAGCTCGTTTAATCAGCCCCAGCATTTT
TRBD1	TRBV28	TRBJ1-6	.	CASSVRTGRNSPLHF	TGTGCCAGCAGTGTGCGGACAGGGCGAAATTCACCCCTCCACTTT
TRBD1	TRBV29-1	TRBJ1-2	.	CSVEDRGKNYGYTF	TGCAGCGTTGAAGACAGGGGGAAGAACTATGGCTACACCTTC
TRBD1	TRBV19	TRBJ1-1	.	CASIRWETGVSGEAFF	TGTGCCAGTATAAGATGGGAGACAGGGGTCTCGGGTGAAGCTTTCTTT
TRBD1	TRBV28	TRBJ1-1	once	CASSLRDRGSVSEAFF	TGTGCCAGCAGTCTCCGGGACAGGGGATCCGTCTCTGAAGCTTTCTTT
.	TRBV19	TRBJ1-5	.	CASLPGGGLSNQPQHF	TGTGCCAGTTTACCGGGGGGGGGATTGAGCAATCAGCCCCAGCATTTT
TRBD2	TRBV5-1	TRBJ2-7	.	CASSLGVGSGGTSSPYEQYF	TGCGCCAGCAGCTTGGGTGTCGGTTCAGGGGGGACTAGCAGTCCCTACGAGCAGTACTTC
TRBD1	TRBV29-1	TRBJ1-2	.	CSVARTGVGYTF	TGCAGCGTTGCTAGGACAGGGGTCGGCTACACCTTC
.	TRBV7-9	TRBJ1-2	.	CSSSQPTGQFDSMSYTF	TGTTCCAGCAGCCAACCCACCGGACAGTTCGATTCCATGAGCTACACCTTC